The rows below give T cell receptor beta chains drawn from one sample of a study of blood T cell repertoires in COVID-19. Here immunoSEQ multiplex PCR was the method, and the copy in TCRdb shows in-frame clones only, minus some. This sample has about 240,000 clones; roughly 79% occur once, and the top ten carry around 7%. Sequencing was done on a sample of peripheral blood. These receptors were collected from a woman of 80 years or more with COVID-19, enrolled during active disease. Both conserved end residues are part of each CDR3. A D gene is named only where the DNA matches it firmly. For some rows the clone size is stated as once, few or many, or as a class when expanded; others skip it.

>TRBV5-1|-|TRBD2|TRBJ2-1
CASSLPSGIYNEQFF
TGCGCCAGCAGCTTGCCAAGCGGGATATACAATGAGCAGTTCTTC
>TRBV5-1|-|TRBD1|TRBJ1-1
CASSLVGQGTTEAFF
TGCGCCAGCAGCTTGGTGGGACAGGGAACCACTGAAGCTTTCTTT
>TRBV30|-|-|TRBJ2-1
CAWRAGGGPNNEQFF
TGTGCCTGGAGAGCTGGGGGGGGCCCCAACAATGAGCAGTTCTTC
>TRBV11-3|few|-|TRBJ2-1
CASSLNGYNEQFF
TGTGCCAGCAGCTTGAACGGGTACAATGAGCAGTTCTTC
>TRBV20-1|-|TRBD1|TRBJ1-1
CSASDLTRDSTEAFF
TGCAGTGCTAGTGATCTGACCCGGGACAGCACTGAAGCTTTCTTT
>TRBV12-3/TRBV12-4|-|-|TRBJ2-7
CASSLQGLYEQYF
TGTGCCAGCAGTTTACAGGGGCTCTACGAGCAGTACTTC
>TRBV6-1|once|-|TRBJ2-1
CASREMGARGHNEQFF
TGTGCCAGCAGGGAAATGGGGGCTAGGGGACACAATGAGCAGTTCTTC
>TRBV5-4|-|-|TRBJ2-2
CASSSRQEYDGELFF
TGTGCCAGCAGCTCCAGACAGGAATATGACGGGGAGCTGTTTTTT
>TRBV28|few|TRBD1|TRBJ2-6
CASSSPPGTGRGSGANVLTF
TGTGCCAGCAGTTCCCCCCCAGGGACAGGGAGGGGCTCTGGGGCCAACGTCCTGACTTTC
>TRBV18|-|-|TRBJ1-6
CASRGYSYNSPLHF
TGTGCCAGCCGAGGGTACTCCTATAATTCACCCCTCCACTTT
>TRBV18|once|TRBD1|TRBJ2-3
CASSPDRGTDTQYF
TGTGCCAGCTCACCCGACAGGGGCACAGATACGCAGTATTTT
>TRBV7-2|-|-|TRBJ2-1
CASSPAGSPWEQFF
TGTGCCAGCAGCCCGGCAGGCTCCCCGTGGGAGCAGTTCTTC
>TRBV11-3|once|-|TRBJ1-1
CASSTQDRTEAFF
TGTGCCAGCAGCACCCAGGACAGAACTGAAGCTTTCTTT
>TRBV4-1|-|-|TRBJ1-1
CASSQEGTKGNTEAFF
TGCGCCAGCAGCCAAGAGGGGACAAAAGGTAACACTGAAGCTTTCTTT
>TRBV27|-|TRBD2|TRBJ2-1
CASSPATSGLFSYNEQFF
TGTGCCAGCAGTCCGGCGACTAGCGGCCTTTTCTCCTACAATGAGCAGTTCTTC
>TRBV3-1/TRBV3-2|-|-|TRBJ1-3
CASSPRQTRENTIYF
TGTGCCAGCAGCCCACGACAGACCAGGGAAAACACCATATATTTT
>TRBV5-1|many|TRBD2|TRBJ2-1
CASLGTSGRGNEQFF
TGCGCCAGTCTCGGGACTAGCGGGAGGGGCAATGAGCAGTTCTTC
>TRBV7-2|-|-|TRBJ1-6
CASSLDGLTGSPLHF
TGTGCCAGCAGCTTAGATGGGTTGACGGGTTCACCCCTCCACTTT
>TRBV7-9|-|TRBD1|TRBJ1-1
CASSFRTGTSRNTEAFF
TGTGCCAGCAGCTTTCGGACAGGCACCTCTAGGAACACTGAAGCTTTCTTT
>TRBV9|-|-|TRBJ2-7
CASSVLGSSYEQYF
TGTGCCAGCAGCGTGTTGGGGAGCTCCTACGAGCAGTACTTC
>TRBV19|-|-|TRBJ1-3
CASSIGRPRAQPGNTIYF
TGTGCCAGTAGTATAGGCAGGCCGCGCGCCCAACCTGGAAACACCATATATTTT
>TRBV4-1|-|TRBD1|TRBJ1-2
CASSQDLVLRAGGSYGYTF
TGCGCCAGCAGCCAAGATCTTGTTCTTAGGGCAGGGGGTTCCTATGGCTACACCTTC
>TRBV30|-|TRBD2|TRBJ2-7
CAWNPGRDWSSSYEQYF
TGTGCCTGGAACCCGGGGAGGGATTGGTCCAGCTCCTACGAGCAGTACTTC
>TRBV30|-|TRBD1|TRBJ1-4
CASGQGNEKLFF
TGTGCCTCAGGACAGGGTAACGAAAAACTGTTTTTT
>TRBV19|-|-|TRBJ1-5
CASSSLRGTNQPQHF
TGTGCCAGTAGTTCCTTACGGGGGACGAATCAGCCCCAGCATTTT
>TRBV9|-|-|TRBJ2-2
CASSVGVEGSAGELFF
TGTGCCAGCAGCGTGGGCGTCGAGGGCTCAGCCGGGGAGCTGTTTTTT
>TRBV19|few|TRBD1|TRBJ1-2
CASSIGDRSGYTF
TGTGCCAGTAGTATAGGGGACAGGAGTGGCTACACCTTC